The entry that follows covers one T cell receptor beta chain sequence. No antigen is known for it. Expressed TCRB transcripts were sequenced because the entire RNA isolate underwent reverse transcription. Libraries were prepared by immunoSEQ multiplex PCR; TCRdb keeps only in-frame clonotypes and omits some of them. This sample has under 450,000 clones; approximately 15% occur once, and the top ten carry roughly 0.04%. CDR3 length equals 14 residues. Deletions cut 1 base from V and 1 base from J, with 7 bases between. CDR1 is LNHDA, CDR2 SQIVND, per germline (reference sequence). These data belong to a study of beta chain features in type 1 diabetes. Study results and limitations: Any PCR bias toward short templates would affect both groups alike.

The sequence was collected from a young man in good health. V is TRBV19 and J is TRBJ2-5; D may be TRBD1 (5 bases). The sample taken for sequencing was naive CD4+ T cells from blood. This CDR3 reads CASSIAGLQETQYF. CDR3 nucleotide sequence: TGTGCCAGTAGTATAGCAGGGCTCCAAGAGACCCAGTACTTC.